The 3 T cell receptor beta chains reported below all come from one sample, sequenced in a study of T cell responses to AZD1222 COVID-19 vaccine. TCRdb's copy holds only in-frame clones and misses some; the assay was immunoSEQ multiplex PCR. The profile covers around 150,000 clones, with about 90% appearing a single time and roughly 2% taken by the ten largest. The starting material was peripheral blood, obtained on day 0 of AZD1222 vaccination. All receptors come from an adult in good health.

DNA for the CDR3: TGCGCCAGCAGCCAATTCAGGGTGGACAGGGCTGGCACCGGGGAGCTGTTTTTT. Its protein is CASSQFRVDRAGTGELFF. The rearrangement joins TRBV4-1 to TRBJ2-2; 8 nucleotides align to TRBD1. The CDR3 extends over 18 amino acids. Trimming at V came to 2 bases and at J to 4 bases, leaving 12 bases not matched to a gene. The germline V gene encodes CDR1 MGHRA and CDR2 YSYEKL.

This clone was recorded once. The rearrangement uses TRBV9 and TRBJ1-3; D unresolved. Germline CDR1 and CDR2: SGDLS and YYNGEE. Trimming removed 5 bases at V and 8 bases at J, with 5 bases between. The CDR3 loop spans 10 amino acids. CDR3 sequence (DNA): TGTGCCAGCAGTGGGGACACCATATATTTT. Translation: CASSGDTIYF.

The chain has TRBV6-5 and TRBJ1-4; no reliable D call. Deletions cut 6 bases from V and 7 bases from J, with 18 bases between. The CDR3 totals 15 residues. Germline CDR1 MNHEY, CDR2 SVGAGI. The CDR3: CASSPELWNLEKLFF. Written as DNA, the CDR3 is TGTGCCAGCAGCCCCGAATTGTGGAACCTTGAAAAACTGTTTTTT.